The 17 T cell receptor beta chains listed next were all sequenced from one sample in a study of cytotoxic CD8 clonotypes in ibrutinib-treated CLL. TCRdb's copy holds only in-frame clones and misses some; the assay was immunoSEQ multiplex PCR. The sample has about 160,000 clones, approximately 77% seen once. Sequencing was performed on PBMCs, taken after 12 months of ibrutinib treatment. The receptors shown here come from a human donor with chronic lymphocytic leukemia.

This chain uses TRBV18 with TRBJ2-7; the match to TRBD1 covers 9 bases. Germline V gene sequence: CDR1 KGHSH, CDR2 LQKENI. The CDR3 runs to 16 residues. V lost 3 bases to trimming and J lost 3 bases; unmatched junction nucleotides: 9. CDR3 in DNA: TGTGCCAGCTCACCGCTTGGGACAGGGCGGAACTACGAGCAGTACTTC. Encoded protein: CASSPLGTGRNYEQYF.

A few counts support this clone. The CDR3 protein is CSAGEDTQYF. The CDR3 nucleotides read TGCAGTGCGGGGGAAGATACGCAGTATTTT. The chain employs TRBV20-1 and TRBJ2-3; the D gene could be TRBD1 or TRBD2 (5 bases each). V lost 6 bases and J 5 bases, leaving 6 bases between the germline ends. The CDR3 covers 10 residues. CDR1 is DFQATT and CDR2 is SNEGSKA in the germline V gene (reference sequence).

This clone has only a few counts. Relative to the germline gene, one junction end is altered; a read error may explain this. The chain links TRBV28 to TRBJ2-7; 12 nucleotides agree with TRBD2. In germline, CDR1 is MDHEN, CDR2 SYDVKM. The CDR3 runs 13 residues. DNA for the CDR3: TGTGCCAGCAGGACCGGGACTAGCGGGCGGGTCGGCTTC. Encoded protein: CASRTGTSGRVGF.

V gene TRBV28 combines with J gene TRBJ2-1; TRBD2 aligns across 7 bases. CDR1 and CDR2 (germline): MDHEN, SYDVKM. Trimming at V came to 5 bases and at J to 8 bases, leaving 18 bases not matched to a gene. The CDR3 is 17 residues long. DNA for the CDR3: TGTGCCAGCAGTCCATCCTGGAATAGTCGGGGGAGGGATGAGCAGTTCTTC. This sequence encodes CASSPSWNSRGRDEQFF.

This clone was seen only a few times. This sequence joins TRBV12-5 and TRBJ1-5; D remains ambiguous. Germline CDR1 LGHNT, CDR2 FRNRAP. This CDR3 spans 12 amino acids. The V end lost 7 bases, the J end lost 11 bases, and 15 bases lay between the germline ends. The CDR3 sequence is CASAADQRAQHF. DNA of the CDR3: TGTGCTAGTGCCGCCGACCAGCGGGCCCAGCATTTT.

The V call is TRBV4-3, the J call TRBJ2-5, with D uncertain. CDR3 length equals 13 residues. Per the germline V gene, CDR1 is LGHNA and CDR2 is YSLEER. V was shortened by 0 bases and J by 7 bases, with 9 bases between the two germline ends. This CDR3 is CASSQEGWGTQYF. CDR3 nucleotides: TGCGCCAGCAGCCAAGAGGGGTGGGGGACCCAGTACTTC.

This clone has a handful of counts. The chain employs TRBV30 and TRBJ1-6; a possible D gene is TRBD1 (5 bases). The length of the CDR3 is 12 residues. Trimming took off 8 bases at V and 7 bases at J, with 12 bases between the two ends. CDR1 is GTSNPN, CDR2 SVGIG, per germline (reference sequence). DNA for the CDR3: TGTGCCGGGACCCTGCTAAATTCACCCCTCCACTTT. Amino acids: CAGTLLNSPLHF.

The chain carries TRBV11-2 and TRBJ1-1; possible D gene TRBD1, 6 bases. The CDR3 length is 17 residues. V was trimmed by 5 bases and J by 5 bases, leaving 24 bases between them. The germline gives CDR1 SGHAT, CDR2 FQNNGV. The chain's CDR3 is CASSPTAIGGRWTEAFF. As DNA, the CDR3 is TGTGCCAGCAGCCCGACGGCGATTGGGGGGCGATGGACTGAAGCTTTCTTT.

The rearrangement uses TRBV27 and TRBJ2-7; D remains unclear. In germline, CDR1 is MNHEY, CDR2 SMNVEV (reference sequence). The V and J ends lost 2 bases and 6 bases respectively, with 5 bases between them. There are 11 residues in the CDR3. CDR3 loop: CASSLGGEQYF. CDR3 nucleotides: TGTGCCAGCAGTTTAGGCGGCGAGCAGTACTTC.

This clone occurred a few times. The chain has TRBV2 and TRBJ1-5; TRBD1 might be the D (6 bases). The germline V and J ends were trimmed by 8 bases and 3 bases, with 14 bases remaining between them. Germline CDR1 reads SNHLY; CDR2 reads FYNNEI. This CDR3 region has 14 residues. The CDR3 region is CASGKQGPNQPQHF. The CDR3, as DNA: TGTGCCAGCGGCAAACAGGGTCCCAATCAGCCCCAGCATTTT.

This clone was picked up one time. The CDR3 protein is CASSIGPYSGGETQYF. In DNA form, the CDR3 reads TGTGCCAGTAGTATCGGCCCTTATAGCGGGGGGGAGACCCAGTACTTC. The chain couples TRBV19 to TRBJ2-5; 10 nucleotides line up with TRBD2. Germline trimming cut 3 bases from V and 5 bases from J; bases unmatched to any gene: 9. The CDR3 is made up of 16 amino acids. Per germline, CDR1 LNHDA and CDR2 SQIVND (reference sequence).

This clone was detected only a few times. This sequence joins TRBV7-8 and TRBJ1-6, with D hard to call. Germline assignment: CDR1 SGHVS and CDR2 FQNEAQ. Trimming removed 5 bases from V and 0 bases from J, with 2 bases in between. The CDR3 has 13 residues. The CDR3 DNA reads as TGTGCCAGCAGCCCCTCCTATAATTCACCCCTCCACTTT. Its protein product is CASSPSYNSPLHF.

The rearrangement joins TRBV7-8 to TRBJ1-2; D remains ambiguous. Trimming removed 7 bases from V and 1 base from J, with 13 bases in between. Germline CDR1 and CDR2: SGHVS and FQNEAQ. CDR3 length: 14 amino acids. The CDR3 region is CASKSGERNYGYTF. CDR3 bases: TGTGCCAGCAAGAGTGGGGAGCGTAACTATGGCTACACCTTC.

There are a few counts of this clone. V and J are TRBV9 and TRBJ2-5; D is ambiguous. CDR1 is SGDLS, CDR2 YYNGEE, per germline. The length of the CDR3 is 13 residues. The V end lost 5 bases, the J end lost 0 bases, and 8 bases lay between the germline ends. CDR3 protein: CASSIQYQETQYF. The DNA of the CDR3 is TGTGCCAGCAGTATACAGTACCAAGAGACCCAGTACTTC.

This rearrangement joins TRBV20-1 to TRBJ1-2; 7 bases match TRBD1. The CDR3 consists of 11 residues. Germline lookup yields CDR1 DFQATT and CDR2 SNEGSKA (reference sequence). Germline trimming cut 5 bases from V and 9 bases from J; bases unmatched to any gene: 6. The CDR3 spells CSAGETGSYTF. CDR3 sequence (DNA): TGCAGTGCTGGGGAGACAGGGAGCTACACCTTC.

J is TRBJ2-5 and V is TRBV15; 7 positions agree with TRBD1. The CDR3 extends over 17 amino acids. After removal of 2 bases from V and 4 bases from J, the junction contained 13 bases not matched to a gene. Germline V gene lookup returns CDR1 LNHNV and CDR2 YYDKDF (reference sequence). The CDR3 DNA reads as TGTGCCACCAGCAGAAACAATAGAGGGACAGCGAGAGAGACCCAGTACTTC. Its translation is CATSRNNRGTARETQYF.

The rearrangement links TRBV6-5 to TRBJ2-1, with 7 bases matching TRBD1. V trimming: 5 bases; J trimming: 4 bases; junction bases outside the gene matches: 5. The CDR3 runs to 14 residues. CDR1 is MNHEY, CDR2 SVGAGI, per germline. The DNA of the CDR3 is TGTGCCAGCAGTCGACAGGGACCATACAATGAGCAGTTCTTC. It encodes CASSRQGPYNEQFF.